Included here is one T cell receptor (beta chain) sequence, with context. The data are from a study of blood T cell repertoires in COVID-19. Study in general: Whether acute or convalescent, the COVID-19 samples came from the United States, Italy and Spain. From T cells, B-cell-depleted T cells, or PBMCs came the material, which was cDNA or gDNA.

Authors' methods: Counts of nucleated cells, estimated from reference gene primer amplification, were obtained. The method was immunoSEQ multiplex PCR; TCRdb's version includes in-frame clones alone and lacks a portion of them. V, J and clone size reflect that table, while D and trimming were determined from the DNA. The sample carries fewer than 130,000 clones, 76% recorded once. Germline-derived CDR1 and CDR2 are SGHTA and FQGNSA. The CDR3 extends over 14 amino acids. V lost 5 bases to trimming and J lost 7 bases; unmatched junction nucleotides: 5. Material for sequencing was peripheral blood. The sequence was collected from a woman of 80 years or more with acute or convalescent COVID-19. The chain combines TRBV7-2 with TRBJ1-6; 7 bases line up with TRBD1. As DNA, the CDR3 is TGTGCCAGCAGCCACGGGGACAGAAATTCACCCCTCCACTTT. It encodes CASSHGDRNSPLHF.